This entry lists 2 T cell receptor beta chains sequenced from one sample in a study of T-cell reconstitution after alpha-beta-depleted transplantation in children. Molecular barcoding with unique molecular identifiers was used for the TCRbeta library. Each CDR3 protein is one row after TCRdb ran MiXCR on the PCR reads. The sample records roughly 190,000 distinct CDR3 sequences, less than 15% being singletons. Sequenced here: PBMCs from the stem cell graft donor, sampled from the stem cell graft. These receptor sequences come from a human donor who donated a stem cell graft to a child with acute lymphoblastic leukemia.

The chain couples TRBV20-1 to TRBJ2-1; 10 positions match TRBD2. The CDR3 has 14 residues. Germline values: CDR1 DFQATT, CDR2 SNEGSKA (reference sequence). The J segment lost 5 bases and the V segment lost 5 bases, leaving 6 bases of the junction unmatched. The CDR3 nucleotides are TGCAGTGCTGAACTAGCGGGGAGGAACAATGAGCAGTTCTTC. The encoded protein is CSAELAGRNNEQFF.

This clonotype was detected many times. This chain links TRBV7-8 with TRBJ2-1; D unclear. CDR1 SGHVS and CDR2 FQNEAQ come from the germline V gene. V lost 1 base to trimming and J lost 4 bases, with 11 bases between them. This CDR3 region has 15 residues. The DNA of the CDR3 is TGTGCCAGCAGCTTAGGTCGGACGACTTACAATGAGCAGTTCTTC. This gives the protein CASSLGRTTYNEQFF.